Below, 19 T cell receptor beta chains from the same sample are listed, as sequenced in a study of blood T cell repertoires in COVID-19. Sequencing used immunoSEQ multiplex PCR; TCRdb keeps in-frame clones, though not all of them. The sample consists of approximately 58,000 clones, 77% of them appearing once. Input material: peripheral blood. These receptors came from a man between 65 and 79 years old with active or convalescent COVID-19.

This rearrangement joins TRBV6-5 to TRBJ2-7, with D perhaps matching TRBD1 (7 bases). V was clipped by 4 bases and J by 5 bases, with 18 bases between them. CDR3 size: 15 residues. Per the germline V gene, CDR1 is MNHEY and CDR2 is SVGAGI. The CDR3 spells CASSSRQGGFNEQYF. The CDR3 DNA reads TGTGCCAGCAGTTCCCGACAGGGAGGTTTCAACGAGCAGTACTTC.

This chain links TRBV7-2 with TRBJ1-4, with 9 bases aligning to TRBD1. CDR3 length: 14 amino acids. J was trimmed by 7 bases and V by 5 bases; bases with no gene match: 5. Germline V gene lookup returns CDR1 SGHTA and CDR2 FQGNSA. The DNA of the CDR3 is TGTGCCAGCAGCCCGCGGACAGGGGTTGAAAAACTGTTTTTT. Translating gives CASSPRTGVEKLFF. Looking up the rest from reference TRBV7-2 and TRBJ1-4 gives the full variable domain: GAGVSQSPSNKVTEKGKDVELRCDPISGHTALYWYRQSLGQGLEFLIYFQGNSAPDKSGLPSDRFSAERTGGSVSTLTIQRTQQEDSAVYLCASSPRTGVEKLFFGSGTQLSVL.

This clone was recorded many times. The chain has TRBV27 and TRBJ1-4; 11 nucleotides agree with TRBD1. The CDR3 is 15 amino acids. After removal of 5 bases from V and 7 bases from J, the junction contained 6 bases not matched to a gene. Germline V gives CDR1 MNHEY, CDR2 SMNVEV (reference sequence). The CDR3 region has the DNA TGTGCCAGCAGTGTTAGGACAGGGGGCTTTGAAAAACTGTTTTTT. Translation gives CASSVRTGGFEKLFF.

There are a few counts of this clone. The chain employs TRBV4-2 and TRBJ2-1; possible D gene TRBD1, 5 bases. This CDR3 comprises 15 residues. Germline loops: CDR1 LGHNA, CDR2 YNFKEQ. V lost 5 bases and J 0 bases, leaving 11 bases between the germline ends. CDR3 protein: CASSSGHGSYNEQFF. The CDR3 nucleotides are TGTGCCAGCAGCTCAGGACACGGCTCCTACAATGAGCAGTTCTTC.

V and J are TRBV12-5 and TRBJ2-5; TRBD1 is a possible D gene (6 bases). The CDR3 contains 16 residues. Germline V lookup: CDR1 LGHNT, CDR2 FRNRAP. The V end lost 5 bases, the J end lost 4 bases, and 20 bases lay between the germline ends. This CDR3 is CASGLQGFGSSETQYF. The CDR3 region has the DNA TGTGCTAGTGGTCTACAGGGATTTGGTTCATCAGAGACCCAGTACTTC.

The V call is TRBV12-3 or TRBV12-4, the J call TRBJ1-5; D is ambiguous. CDR3 size: 12 residues. Trimming cost V 3 bases and J 5 bases, with 5 bases left between them. CDR3 loop: CASSFTYQPQHF. CDR3 DNA sequence: TGTGCCAGCAGTTTTACTTATCAGCCCCAGCATTTT.

V is TRBV6-1 and J is TRBJ2-1, with 7 bases that match TRBD1. After removal of 2 bases from V and 0 bases from J, the junction contained 1 base not matched to a gene. CDR1 MNHNS and CDR2 SASEGT come from the germline V gene. There are 15 residues in the CDR3. The CDR3 reads CASSETGVSYNEQFF. The DNA of the CDR3 is TGTGCCAGCAGTGAAACAGGGGTCTCCTACAATGAGCAGTTCTTC.

This rearrangement joins TRBV14 to TRBJ1-4; 12 bases align to TRBD1. CDR1 and CDR2 from the germline V gene are SGHDN and FVKESK. The V gene end was trimmed by 1 base and the J gene end by 10 bases; junction bases not matched to a gene: 4. The CDR3 covers 15 residues. The CDR3 protein is CASSQARGQGAKLFF. The CDR3 coding sequence is TGTGCCAGCAGCCAAGCGCGGGGACAGGGGGCAAAACTGTTTTTT.

This chain uses TRBV6-5 with TRBJ1-4, with TRBD1 as a possible D gene (6 bases). With 8 bases removed from V and 7 bases from J, the gap between germline ends came to 20 bases. The germline V gene has CDR1 MNHEY and CDR2 SVGAGI. CDR3 size: 15 residues. DNA of the CDR3: TGTGCCAGCCGGCAGGGGCGTAGGGCGGCTGAAAAACTGTTTTTT. Amino acids: CASRQGRRAAEKLFF.

This clone occurred a few times. This chain uses TRBV24-1 with TRBJ2-1; TRBD1 matches at 9 bases. From germline, CDR1 is KGHDR and CDR2 SFDVKD. The CDR3 has 14 residues. V shed 6 bases and J 3 bases; nucleotides not matched to a gene: 2. This chain's CDR3 is CATSWTGVYNEQFF. In nucleotides, the CDR3 is TGTGCCACCAGTTGGACAGGGGTCTACAATGAGCAGTTCTTC.

This chain uses TRBV25-1 with TRBJ2-2; 9 bases are a match to TRBD1. J was trimmed by 1 base and V by 1 base; bases with no gene match: 7. This CDR3 has 18 amino acids. The germline CDR1 and CDR2 sequences are MGHDK and SYGVNS. DNA for the CDR3: TGTGCCAGCAGTGAATGGGGCGGACAGGGGCTGAACACCGGGGAGCTGTTTTTT. Amino acids: CASSEWGGQGLNTGELFF.

The V call is TRBV7-2, the J call TRBJ2-5; 11 bases match TRBD1. The CDR3 is made up of 15 amino acids. Trimming took 4 bases from V and 5 from J; bases not matched to a gene: 6. Germline CDR1 reads SGHTA; CDR2 reads FQGNSA. DNA of the CDR3: TGTGCCAGCAGCTGGGGGACAGGGGGATGGGAGACCCAGTACTTC. Its protein is CASSWGTGGWETQYF.

This chain uses TRBV19 with TRBJ1-1; D is unclear. V shed 1 base and J shed 4 bases, with 10 bases lying between them. The germline CDR1 and CDR2 sequences are LNHDA and SQIVND (reference sequence). The CDR3 extends over 14 amino acids. The CDR3 loop reads CASSIVTGFTEAFF. The DNA of the CDR3 is TGTGCCAGTAGTATAGTTACGGGGTTCACTGAAGCTTTCTTT.

The chain carries TRBV2 and TRBJ2-3; TRBD2 matches 10 bases. CDR1 and CDR2 (germline): SNHLY, FYNNEI. This CDR3 has 15 amino acids. Unmatched junction bases numbered 9, after V lost 6 bases and J lost 6 bases. DNA of the CDR3: TGTGCCAGCAGACCCACTAGCGGGAAGTACGATACGCAGTATTTT. Its protein product is CASRPTSGKYDTQYF.

This chain connects TRBV19 to TRBJ1-5; a weak D match, TRBD1 (6 bases). The CDR3 extends over 14 amino acids. Trimming removed 7 bases at V and 5 bases at J, with 15 bases between. In germline, CDR1 is LNHDA, CDR2 SQIVND (reference sequence). For the CDR3, the DNA is TGTGCCAGTAAAAAGGGACAATCGTATCAGCCCCAGCATTTT. Its protein is CASKKGQSYQPQHF.

The rearrangement links TRBV5-6 to TRBJ2-5; 12 nucleotides agree with TRBD2. Germline CDR1 SGHDT, CDR2 YYEEEE. The junction had 9 bases not matched to a gene; V was cut back by 0 bases and J by 0 bases. The CDR3 runs 19 residues. Written as DNA, the CDR3 is TGTGCCAGCAGCTTGGAAGCTAGCGGGGGGGTCATGTACCAAGAGACCCAGTACTTC. Amino acid sequence: CASSLEASGGVMYQETQYF.

The V and J genes are TRBV5-3 and TRBJ2-7; TRBD1 agrees at 9 bases. TRBV5-3 falls under the ORF class, with uncertain function. The CDR3 sequence is 16 residues long. Trimming removed 4 bases from V and 4 bases from J; junction bases left unmatched: 12. CDR3 region: CARSLSRGQGEYEQYF. DNA for the CDR3: TGTGCCAGAAGCCTCTCGAGGGGACAGGGAGAGTACGAGCAGTACTTC.

The CDR3 is CASSWGQGTGELFF. DNA of the CDR3: TGCGCCAGCAGCTGGGGACAGGGGACCGGGGAGCTGTTTTTT. This chain connects TRBV5-1 to TRBJ2-2, with TRBD1 matching over 10 bases. The CDR3 has 14 residues. The V segment lost 3 bases and the J segment 5 bases; nucleotides outside the gene matches: 1. Germline V gives CDR1 SGHRS, CDR2 YFSETQ.

The V and J genes are TRBV19 and TRBJ2-3; tentative D call: TRBD1 (6 bases). V gave up 8 bases and J gave up 0 bases, with 12 bases separating them. Germline CDR1 LNHDA, CDR2 SQIVND (reference sequence). The CDR3 consists of 14 residues. CDR3 bases: TGTGCCAGTGGAGACAGGAGGAGCACAGATACGCAGTATTTT. It yields the protein CASGDRRSTDTQYF.